This T cell receptor beta chain was captured by sequencing in a study of T cell clonality in common variable immunodeficiency. J lost 3 bases, V lost 6 bases, and 6 bases had no gene match. CDR3 length equals 15 residues. Germline V gives CDR1 SNHLY, CDR2 FYNNEI. This clone was seen ten or more times. The read ends 3 residues before the CDR3 terminus; that terminus is restored from the germline J gene. Data came from immunoSEQ multiplex PCR; TCRdb stores just in-frame clones and leaves some out. Observed are tens of thousands of clones, no singletons, with the top ten taking roughly 3.4%. This receptor was obtained from a person aged 18-70 years in good health. The J gene is TRBJ2-2, the V gene TRBV2, with 8 bases identical to TRBD2. Sequencing was done on a sample of peripheral blood mononuclear cells. The CDR3: CASRTGTSDTGELFF. CDR3 bases read: TGTGCCAGCAGAACCGGGACTAGTGACACCGGGGAG.